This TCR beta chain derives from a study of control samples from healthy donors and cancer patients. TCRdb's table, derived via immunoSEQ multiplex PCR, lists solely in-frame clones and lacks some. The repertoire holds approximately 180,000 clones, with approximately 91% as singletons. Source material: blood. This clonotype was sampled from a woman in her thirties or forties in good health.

The CDR3 reads CASSMGVADPVNNYGYTF. The CDR3 DNA sequence: TGTGCCAGTAGTATGGGGGTGGCGGACCCCGTAAATAACTATGGCTACACCTTC. The rearrangement uses TRBV19 and TRBJ1-2, with a weak D call TRBD1 (5 bases). Germline loops: CDR1 LNHDA, CDR2 SQIVND (reference sequence). V lost 3 bases and J lost 1, with 21 bases in between. This CDR3 contains 18 residues.